A selection of T cell receptor beta chains follows, all from one sample in a study of cytomegalovirus exposure and HLA in healthy donors. Profiling relied on immunoSEQ multiplex PCR, and the TCRdb table lists in-frame clones only, not all of them. The sample lists approximately 130,000 clones, roughly 84% occurring once. The material sequenced was PBMCs. The receptors derive from a boy aged 5-17 years in good health and CMV-seronegative. Both conserved end residues are part of each CDR3. The order of the fields is J gene, D gene, clone size, CDR3 length, V gene, CDR3 DNA, CDR3 protein. A D gene is named only where the DNA matches it firmly. A row's size may be missing; if present it is once, few, many or a size class.

>TRBJ1-2|-|-|15|TRBV19
TGTGCCAGTAGTAAAATCCGGACAGCGGACGGGGAATACACCTTC
CASSKIRTADGEYTF
>TRBJ2-7|TRBD1|-|14|TRBV4-1
TGCGCCAGCAGCCTCGGGACAGGGGTCGGGGAGCAGTACTTC
CASSLGTGVGEQYF
>TRBJ1-2|TRBD1|-|15|TRBV4-2
TGTGCCAGCAGCGAAGCGACAGGGACCAACTATGGCTACACCTTC
CASSEATGTNYGYTF
>TRBJ2-3|TRBD2|-|17|TRBV6-1
TGTGCCAGCAGTGAAGCAGGTGGGACTAGCGGGGGAGATACGCAGTATTTT
CASSEAGGTSGGDTQYF
>TRBJ2-3|-|-|12|TRBV13
TGTGCCAGCAGCTTAAGCTCAGATACGCAGTATTTT
CASSLSSDTQYF
>TRBJ1-1|-|-|15|TRBV7-8
TGTGCCAGCAGCTGGGACACCAGCTTGAACACTGAAGCTTTCTTT
CASSWDTSLNTEAFF
>TRBJ1-2|TRBD1|-|20|TRBV6-7
TGTGCCAGCAGTCTTTTCCGACAGGGCCAGGGGCGAAAAGCTAACTATGGCTACACCTTC
CASSLFRQGQGRKANYGYTF
>TRBJ2-2|TRBD2|-|16|TRBV4-3
TGCGCCAGCAGCCAGGGCGGGGGGGCCGACACCGGGGAGCTGTTTTTT
CASSQGGGADTGELFF
>TRBJ2-3|TRBD2|-|18|TRBV5-6
TGTGCCAGCAGCTCTACTAGCGGGAGGATTCCAGGGGCAGATACGCAGTATTTT
CASSSTSGRIPGADTQYF
>TRBJ2-2|TRBD2|-|16|TRBV7-3
TGTGCCAGCAGCTACGGGACTAGCGGGGGCACCGGGGAGCTGTTTTTT
CASSYGTSGGTGELFF
>TRBJ1-1|TRBD1|few|16|TRBV28
TGTGCCAGCAGTCTAATACAGGGGGCGCTGGGCACTGAAGCTTTCTTT
CASSLIQGALGTEAFF
>TRBJ2-2|-|few|15|TRBV7-8
TGTGCCAGCAGCGCACAGGGATCGAACACCGGGGAGCTGTTTTTT
CASSAQGSNTGELFF
>TRBJ2-1|-|once|17|TRBV2
TGTGCCAGCAGTGAACTCGTGGGGCGGTCCTCCTACAATGAGCAGTTCTTC
CASSELVGRSSYNEQFF
>TRBJ2-2|TRBD2|-|17|TRBV19
TGTGCCAGTAGTACCGGACTAGCGGGAGAGCCCACCGGGGAGCTGTTTTTT
CASSTGLAGEPTGELFF
>TRBJ2-3|-|-|18|TRBV5-1
TGCGCCAGCAGCTTGGCCGTAGGAGGGCTAGCGATCCCAGATACGCAGTATTTT
CASSLAVGGLAIPDTQYF
>TRBJ1-6|TRBD1|-|15|TRBV11-3
TGTGCCAGCAGCCGCCGGACAGGGAGTAATTCACCCCTCCACTTT
CASSRRTGSNSPLHF
>TRBJ1-1|TRBD1|few|14|TRBV6-1
TGTGCCAGCAGCCTGACAGGGCCGAGGGCTGAAGCTTTCTTT
CASSLTGPRAEAFF
>TRBJ2-7|TRBD1|-|14|TRBV5-1
TGCGCCAGCAGCCAGGGACAGGGGCAATACGAGCAGTACTTC
CASSQGQGQYEQYF